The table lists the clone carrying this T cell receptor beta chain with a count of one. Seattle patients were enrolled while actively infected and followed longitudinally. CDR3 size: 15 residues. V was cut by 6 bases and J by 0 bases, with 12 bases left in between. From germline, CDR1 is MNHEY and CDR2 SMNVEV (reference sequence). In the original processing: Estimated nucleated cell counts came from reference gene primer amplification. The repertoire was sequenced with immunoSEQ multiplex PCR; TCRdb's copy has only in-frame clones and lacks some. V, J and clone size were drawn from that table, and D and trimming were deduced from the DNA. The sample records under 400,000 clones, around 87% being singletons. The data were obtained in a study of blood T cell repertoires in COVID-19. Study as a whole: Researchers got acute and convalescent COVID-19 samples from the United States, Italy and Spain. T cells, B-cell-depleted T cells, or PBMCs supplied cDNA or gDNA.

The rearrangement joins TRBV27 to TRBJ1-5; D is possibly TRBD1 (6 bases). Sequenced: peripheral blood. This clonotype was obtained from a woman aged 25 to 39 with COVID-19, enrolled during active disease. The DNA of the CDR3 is TGTGCCAGCAGGACAGGAGCTTCTAGCAATCAGCCCCAGCATTTT. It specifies CASRTGASSNQPQHF.